Following are 26 T cell receptor beta chains from one sample sequenced in a study of blood T cell repertoires in COVID-19. Clones were read by immunoSEQ multiplex PCR, and TCRdb kept only the in-frame ones, dropping some. The repertoire consists of 150,000 to 200,000 clones, with about 85% occurring once and the leading ten covering 5.5% to 8.5%. Sequenced sample: peripheral blood. These receptors were collected from a woman older than 75 in a cohort sampled during active or convalescent COVID-19.

The table lists this clone with a few counts. The J gene is TRBJ2-3, the V gene TRBV7-2; 7 bases match TRBD2. The ends lost 5 bases at V and 0 bases at J; junction bases unmatched: 8. Germline V CDR1 and CDR2: SGHTA, FQGNSA. The CDR3 totals 16 residues. CDR3 loop: CASSSERRGSTDTQYF. The CDR3, as DNA: TGTGCCAGCAGCAGCGAGAGGCGGGGGAGCACAGATACGCAGTATTTT.

This rearrangement joins TRBV27 to TRBJ1-2; D might be TRBD1 (5 bases). The ends were cut back, 2 bases at V and 6 bases at J, with 13 bases in the middle. The CDR3 covers 14 residues. Germline V gene data show CDR1 as MNHEY and CDR2 as SMNVEV (reference sequence). Written as DNA, the CDR3 is TGTGCCAGCAGTTTAAGTCGGGGGGGGGATGGCTACACCTTC. It encodes CASSLSRGGDGYTF.

The V call is TRBV5-1, the J call TRBJ2-7; weak D call: TRBD1 (5 bases). V gave up 2 bases and J gave up 2 bases, with 14 bases separating them. The CDR3 is made up of 15 amino acids. Per germline, CDR1 SGHRS and CDR2 YFSETQ. CDR3 in DNA: TGCGCCAGCAGCTTAACGGGTCAGGGAACCTACGAGCAGTACTTC. Translation gives CASSLTGQGTYEQYF.

The V and J genes are TRBV18 and TRBJ1-2; D might be TRBD1 (5 bases). Germline lookup yields CDR1 KGHSH and CDR2 LQKENI. The CDR3 length is 15 residues. Trimming removed 3 bases at V and 0 bases at J, with 11 bases between. The CDR3 protein is CASSPSGVPNYGYTF. DNA of the CDR3: TGTGCCAGCTCACCCTCGGGGGTACCTAACTATGGCTACACCTTC.

The genes are TRBV18 and TRBJ2-1; TRBD1 matches 7 bases. This CDR3 contains 16 residues. Trimming removed 6 bases from V and 7 bases from J; junction bases left unmatched: 15. Germline CDR1 and CDR2: KGHSH and LQKENI. The CDR3 sequence: CASSPGLDSRGNEQFF. The DNA for the CDR3 is TGTGCCAGCTCCCCGGGTCTGGACTCCAGGGGGAATGAGCAGTTCTTC.

The genes are TRBV28 and TRBJ1-3; unclear D gene. The CDR3 has 16 amino acids. V was shortened by 5 bases and J by 2 bases, with 16 bases between the two germline ends. Germline V gene data show CDR1 as MDHEN and CDR2 as SYDVKM. CDR3 region: CASSAPIGGTGNTIYF. DNA for the CDR3: TGTGCCAGCAGTGCCCCAATCGGAGGGACTGGAAACACCATATATTTT.

This clone was observed once. The chain employs TRBV6-5 and TRBJ2-3; 7 positions match TRBD2. Germline V gene sequence: CDR1 MNHEY, CDR2 SVGAGI. V was pared by 6 bases and J by 1 base, with 7 bases of the junction left unmatched. This CDR3 is built from 15 residues. The CDR3 protein is CASSGLAEGTDTQYF. For the CDR3, the DNA is TGTGCCAGCAGCGGCCTAGCGGAAGGCACAGATACGCAGTATTTT.

The chain links TRBV5-4 to TRBJ1-2, with TRBD1 as a possible D gene (6 bases). This CDR3 comprises 15 residues. Germline values: CDR1 SGHNT, CDR2 YYREEE (reference sequence). V was cut by 3 bases and J by 3 bases, with 15 bases left in between. CDR3 DNA sequence: TGTGCCAGCAGCTCACTAGGGACATTAGACTATGGCTACACCTTC. Amino acids: CASSSLGTLDYGYTF.

This chain links TRBV7-2 with TRBJ2-1, with TRBD2 identical over 14 bases. V was pared by 0 bases and J by 9 bases, with 7 bases of the junction left unmatched. The CDR3 spans 17 residues. Germline CDR1 is SGHTA and CDR2 is FQGNSA. CDR3 loop: CASSLARLAGGVGEQFF. CDR3 coding DNA: TGTGCCAGCAGCTTAGCCAGACTAGCGGGGGGGGTCGGTGAGCAGTTCTTC.

This chain uses TRBV10-3 with TRBJ1-1, with no clear D. Germline lookup yields CDR1 ENHRY and CDR2 SYGVKD. The CDR3 covers 14 residues. The V end was cut by 6 bases, the J end by 1 base, with 12 bases between. The CDR3 sequence: CAIRERQENTEAFF. CDR3 sequence (DNA): TGTGCCATCAGGGAAAGGCAGGAGAACACTGAAGCTTTCTTT.

The chain employs TRBV28 and TRBJ1-5; D is unresolved. Trimming took off 10 bases at V and 0 bases at J, with 10 bases between the two ends. The CDR3 loop spans 13 amino acids. Looked up from germline, CDR1 is MDHEN and CDR2 is SYDVKM. The CDR3 spells CAIRQNSNQPQHF. As DNA, the CDR3 is TGTGCCATCCGCCAGAATAGCAATCAGCCCCAGCATTTT.

V is TRBV7-2 and J is TRBJ2-3, with 7 bases that match TRBD2. V was clipped by 1 base and J by 6 bases; unmatched bases: 7. Germline V gives CDR1 SGHTA, CDR2 FQGNSA. The CDR3 is 15 amino acids. CDR3 sequence: CASSLVIGGWDTQYF. The CDR3 DNA reads as TGTGCCAGCAGCTTAGTAATCGGGGGGTGGGATACGCAGTATTTT.

The chain recombines TRBV6-5 with TRBJ2-7; 7 bases fit TRBD2. The CDR3 has 14 amino acids. Losses at the gene ends were 0 bases for V and 2 bases for J; bases not matched to a gene: 1. Per the germline V gene, CDR1 is MNHEY and CDR2 is SVGAGI. For the CDR3, the DNA is TGTGCCAGCAGTTACTCGGGGGGGACCTACGAGCAGTACTTC. This codes for CASSYSGGTYEQYF.

The chain couples TRBV7-6 to TRBJ1-4; TRBD1 matches at 8 bases. V was clipped by 6 bases and J by 6 bases; unmatched bases: 9. CDR3 length: 15 residues. Germline V lookup: CDR1 SGHVS, CDR2 FNYEAQ. The CDR3 DNA follows: TGTGCCAGCAGTTCCAGACAGGGGCCTGATGAAAAACTGTTTTTT. Encoded protein: CASSSRQGPDEKLFF.

The rearrangement uses TRBV6-6 and TRBJ1-5, with a weak D call TRBD1 (6 bases). Germline V gene data show CDR1 as MNHNY and CDR2 as SVGAGI (reference sequence). The CDR3 is 17 amino acids. The V and J ends lost 5 bases and 2 bases respectively, with 19 bases between them. CDR3 bases: TGTGCCAGCAGTCTACAAGGGGGGGGGAGGGGCAATCAGCCCCAGCATTTT. Translated, it gives CASSLQGGGRGNQPQHF.

This sequence joins TRBV5-4 and TRBJ2-7, with 11 positions matching TRBD1. V was pared by 0 bases and J by 3 bases, with 2 bases of the junction left unmatched. In germline, CDR1 is SGHNT, CDR2 YYREEE (reference sequence). The CDR3 consists of 15 residues. CDR3 nucleotides: TGTGCCAGCAGCTTGGGGGGACAGGGGGTCTACGAGCAGTACTTC. Encoded protein: CASSLGGQGVYEQYF.

This clone was seen a handful of times. The V gene is TRBV6-4, the J gene TRBJ2-2; D not resolved. This CDR3 is 14 amino acids long. V lost 9 bases and J 1 base, leaving 12 bases between the germline ends. CDR1 is MRHNA, CDR2 SNTAGT, per germline. The CDR3 DNA is TGTGCCAGTTCTTATACAGAGAACACCGGGGAGCTGTTTTTT. Its protein is CASSYTENTGELFF.

The sample holds one count of this clone. The chain couples TRBV4-2 to TRBJ2-1, with D uncertain. V lost 0 bases and J 0 bases, leaving 15 bases between the germline ends. Per germline, CDR1 LGHNA and CDR2 YNFKEQ. CDR3 length equals 18 residues. The DNA for the CDR3 is TGTGCCAGCAGCCAAGATGACGTTTGGAGAACCTCCTACAATGAGCAGTTCTTC. Translated: CASSQDDVWRTSYNEQFF.

In this sample, this clone turned up a few times. The junction departs from germline at one end; a sequencing error may be responsible. This chain connects TRBV11-2 to TRBJ1-3, with 7 positions matching TRBD1. The V gene's germline CDR1 is SGHAT and CDR2 FQNNGV. The CDR3 covers 15 residues. This CDR3 reads CASSLDRASGNTIYF. DNA of the CDR3: TGTGCCAGCAGCCTAGACAGGGCCTCTGGAAACACCATATATTTT.

The chain combines TRBV6-5 with TRBJ1-1; no clear D gene. Trimming took 5 bases from V and 9 from J, leaving 10 bases between them. CDR1 and CDR2 from the germline V gene are MNHEY and SVGAGI. This CDR3 has 11 amino acids. The CDR3 spells CASSTSTQAFF. The CDR3 DNA is TGTGCCAGCAGTACCTCTACCCAAGCTTTCTTT.

This chain joins TRBV19 and TRBJ1-6, with TRBD1 matching 9 bases. V lost 10 bases to trimming and J lost 10 bases; unmatched junction nucleotides: 8. The length of the CDR3 is 13 residues. The germline V gene has CDR1 LNHDA and CDR2 SQIVND (reference sequence). CDR3 coding DNA: TGTGCCACCCACGGACAGGGGACCTCACCCCTCCACTTT. This translates into CATHGQGTSPLHF.

This clone is medium-sized. The chain carries TRBV6-4 and TRBJ2-2; D is perhaps TRBD2 (5 bases). The CDR3 is made up of 15 amino acids. V was shortened by 4 bases and J by 3 bases, with 12 bases between the two germline ends. Germline loops: CDR1 MRHNA, CDR2 SNTAGT. The CDR3, as DNA: TGTGCCAGCAGTGCGGGGTTTGCGGACACCGGGGAGCTGTTTTTT. Encoded protein: CASSAGFADTGELFF.

The chain is built from TRBV19 and TRBJ1-2, with 7 bases identical to TRBD1. J was trimmed by 3 bases and V by 1 base; bases with no gene match: 11. The germline V gene has CDR1 LNHDA and CDR2 SQIVND (reference sequence). The CDR3 has 17 amino acids. In DNA, the CDR3 is TGTGCCAGTAGTATAGTTTTAAGGGGGCGCGGGCACTATGGCTACACCTTC. Translated: CASSIVLRGRGHYGYTF.

The chain combines TRBV7-2 with TRBJ2-5; TRBD1 might be the D (5 bases). The CDR3 sequence is 14 residues long. The germline V gene has CDR1 SGHTA and CDR2 FQGNSA. The V end was cut by 4 bases, the J end by 1 base, with 10 bases between. CDR3 DNA sequence: TGTGCCAGCAGCTCCGGACAAGGCCAAGAGACCCAGTACTTC. This translates into CASSSGQGQETQYF. The full variable domain, completed using reference TRBV7-2 and TRBJ2-5, is GAGVSQSPSNKVTEKGKDVELRCDPISGHTALYWYRQSLGQGLEFLIYFQGNSAPDKSGLPSDRFSAERTGGSVSTLTIQRTQQEDSAVYLCASSSGQGQETQYFGPGTRLLVL.

CDR3 loop: CASSVAPQSTNEKLFF. Written as DNA, the CDR3 is TGTGCCAGCAGCGTAGCGCCCCAGTCAACTAATGAAAAACTGTTTTTT. V usage is TRBV9 and J usage is TRBJ1-4, with D unresolved. Germline V gene data show CDR1 as SGDLS and CDR2 as YYNGEE. Trimming removed 0 bases at V and 0 bases at J, with 9 bases between. The CDR3 runs 16 residues.

This chain links TRBV28 with TRBJ1-1; 10 bases fit TRBD1. The ends lost 7 bases at V and 6 bases at J; junction bases unmatched: 11. The CDR3 sequence is 15 residues long. CDR1 is MDHEN, CDR2 SYDVKM, per germline. CDR3 amino acids: CASITRDRGSSEAFF. The DNA for the CDR3 is TGTGCCAGCATTACCCGGGACAGGGGATCTTCTGAAGCTTTCTTT.